The entry below describes one TCR beta chain. Antigen specificity is unknown. This record belongs to a study of cytotoxic CD8 clonotypes in ibrutinib-treated CLL. The CDR3 loop spans 13 amino acids. The germline CDR1 and CDR2 sequences are ENHRY and SYGVKD. Trimming shortened V by 2 bases and J by 3 bases, and 6 bases separated the two germline ends. The repertoire was sequenced with immunoSEQ multiplex PCR; TCRdb's copy has only in-frame clones and lacks some. The table shows some 150,000 clones, with 60% to 80% occurring only once. Findings and caveats of the study: Public clonotypes (which were uncommon) either contracted or remained stable on treatment. Circulating CD8+ T-cell counts were tracked by baseline clonality, which exceeded that of age-matched healthy donors.

The rearrangement joins TRBV10-3 to TRBJ2-3; D unresolved. The origin of this receptor is a human donor with chronic lymphocytic leukemia. The source material was PBMCs, sampled after 12 months of ibrutinib treatment. CDR3 nucleotides: TGTGCCATCAGTGAGGGGATAACAGATACGCAGTATTTT. It specifies CAISEGITDTQYF.